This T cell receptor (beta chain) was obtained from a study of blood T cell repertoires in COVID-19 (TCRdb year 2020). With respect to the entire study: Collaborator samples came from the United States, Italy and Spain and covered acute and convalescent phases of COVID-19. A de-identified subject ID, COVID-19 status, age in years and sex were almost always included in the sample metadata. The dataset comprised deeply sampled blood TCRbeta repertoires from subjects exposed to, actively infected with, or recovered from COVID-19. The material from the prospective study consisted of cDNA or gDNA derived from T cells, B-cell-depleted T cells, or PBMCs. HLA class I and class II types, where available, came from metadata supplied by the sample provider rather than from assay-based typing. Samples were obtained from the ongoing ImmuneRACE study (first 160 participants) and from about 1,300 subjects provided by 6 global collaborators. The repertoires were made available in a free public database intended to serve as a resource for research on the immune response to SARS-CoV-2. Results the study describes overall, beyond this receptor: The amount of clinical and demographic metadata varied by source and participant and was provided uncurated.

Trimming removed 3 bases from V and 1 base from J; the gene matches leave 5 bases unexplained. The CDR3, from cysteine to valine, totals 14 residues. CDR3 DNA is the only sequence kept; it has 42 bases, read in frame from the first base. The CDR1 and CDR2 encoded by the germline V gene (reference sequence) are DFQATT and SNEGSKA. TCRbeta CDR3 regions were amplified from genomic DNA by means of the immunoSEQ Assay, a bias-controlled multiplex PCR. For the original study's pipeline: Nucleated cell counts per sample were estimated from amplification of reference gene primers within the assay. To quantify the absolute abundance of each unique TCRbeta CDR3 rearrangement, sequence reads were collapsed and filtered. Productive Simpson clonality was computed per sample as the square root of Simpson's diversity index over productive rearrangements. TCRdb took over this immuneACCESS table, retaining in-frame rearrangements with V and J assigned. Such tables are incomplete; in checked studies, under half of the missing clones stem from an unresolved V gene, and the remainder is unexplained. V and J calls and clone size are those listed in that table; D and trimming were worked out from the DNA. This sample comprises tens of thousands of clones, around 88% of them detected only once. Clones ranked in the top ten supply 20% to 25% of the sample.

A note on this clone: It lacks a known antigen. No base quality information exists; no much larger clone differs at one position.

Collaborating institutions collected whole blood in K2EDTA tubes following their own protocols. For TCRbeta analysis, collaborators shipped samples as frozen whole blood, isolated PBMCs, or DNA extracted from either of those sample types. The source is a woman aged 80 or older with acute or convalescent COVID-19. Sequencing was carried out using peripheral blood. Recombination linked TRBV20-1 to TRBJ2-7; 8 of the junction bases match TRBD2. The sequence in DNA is TGCAGTGCTAGTAAAGCGGGAGCGTCCTACGAGCAGTACGTC. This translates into CSASKAGASYEQYV.